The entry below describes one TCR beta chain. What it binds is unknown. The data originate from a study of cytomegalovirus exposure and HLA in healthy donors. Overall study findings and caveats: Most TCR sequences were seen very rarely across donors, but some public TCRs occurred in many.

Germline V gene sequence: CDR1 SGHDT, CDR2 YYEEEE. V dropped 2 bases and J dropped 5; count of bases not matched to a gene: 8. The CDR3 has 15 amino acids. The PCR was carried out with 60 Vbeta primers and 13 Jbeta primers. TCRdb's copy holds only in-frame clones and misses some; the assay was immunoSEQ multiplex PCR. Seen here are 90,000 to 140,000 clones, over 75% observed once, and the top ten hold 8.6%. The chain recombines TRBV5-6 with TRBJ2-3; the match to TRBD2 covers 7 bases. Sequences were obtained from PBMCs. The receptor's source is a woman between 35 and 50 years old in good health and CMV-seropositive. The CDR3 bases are TGTGCCAGCAGCTTATTCGGGAGGTGGGGAGATACGCAGTATTTT. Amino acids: CASSLFGRWGDTQYF.